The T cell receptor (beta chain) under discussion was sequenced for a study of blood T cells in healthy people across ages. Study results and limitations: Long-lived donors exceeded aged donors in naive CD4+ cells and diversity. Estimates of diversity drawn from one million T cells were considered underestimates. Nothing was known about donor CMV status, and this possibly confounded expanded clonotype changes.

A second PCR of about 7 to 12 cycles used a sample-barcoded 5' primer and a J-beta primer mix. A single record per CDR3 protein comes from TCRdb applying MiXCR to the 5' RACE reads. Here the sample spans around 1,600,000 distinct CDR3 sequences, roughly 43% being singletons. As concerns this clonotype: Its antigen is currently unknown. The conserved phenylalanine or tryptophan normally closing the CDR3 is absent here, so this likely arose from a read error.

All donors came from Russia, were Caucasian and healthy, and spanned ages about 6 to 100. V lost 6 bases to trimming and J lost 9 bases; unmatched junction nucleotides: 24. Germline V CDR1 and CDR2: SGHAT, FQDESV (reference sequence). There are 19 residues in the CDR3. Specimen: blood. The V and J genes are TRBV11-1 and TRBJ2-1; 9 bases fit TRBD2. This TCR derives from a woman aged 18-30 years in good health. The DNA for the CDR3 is TGTGCCAGCAGTCATTTGGGTAGCGGGAGACGGAGGGGAATGGGTGAGCAGTTCGTC. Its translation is CASSHLGSGRRRGMGEQFV.